The 27 T cell receptor beta chains in this list originate from one sample, sequenced in a study of blood T cells in healthy people across ages. A sample-barcoded 5' primer and a J-beta primer mix were used in a second PCR of about 7 to 12 cycles. TCRdb independently ran MiXCR on the 5' RACE reads; one entry per CDR3 protein. The table includes 700,000 or so distinct CDR3 sequences, around a fifth detected once. Sequences were obtained from blood. These receptors were taken from a man in his 70s in good health.

The V call is TRBV3-1, the J call TRBJ2-2; no reliable D call. The V gene's germline CDR1 is LGHDT and CDR2 YNNKEL (reference sequence). Trimming left V 4 bases short and J 8 bases short, with 8 bases between. CDR3 length: 12 residues. The CDR3 DNA is TGTGCCAGCAGCCCCTACGGTGGGGAGCTGTTTTTT. It translates to CASSPYGGELFF. Using reference TRBV3-1 and TRBJ2-2 for the parts outside the CDR3, the full variable domain is DTAVSQTPKYLVTQMGNDKSIKCEQNLGHDTMYWYKQDSKKFLKIMFSYNNKELIINETVPNRFSPKSPDKAHLNLHINSLELGDSAVYFCASSPYGGELFFGEGSRLTVL.

This chain joins TRBV20-1 and TRBJ2-3, with D possibly being TRBD2 (6 bases). Germline V CDR1 and CDR2: DFQATT, SNEGSKA (reference sequence). Between the trimmed V and J ends, which lost 3 bases and 1 base, there was a span of 14 bases. This CDR3 contains 15 residues. CDR3 coding DNA: TGCAGTGCTAGCCGTGCGGGACTTCGCACAGATACGCAGTATTTT. Its translation is CSASRAGLRTDTQYF.

The chain recombines TRBV20-1 with TRBJ1-4; D remains unclear. CDR3 size: 13 residues. The V and J ends lost 3 bases and 8 bases respectively, with 13 bases between them. Germline CDR1 reads DFQATT; CDR2 reads SNEGSKA (reference sequence). The chain's CDR3 is CSASRTLGEKLFF. CDR3 DNA: TGCAGTGCTAGCCGGACCTTAGGGGAAAAACTGTTTTTT.

This rearrangement joins TRBV11-2 to TRBJ2-7; possibly TRBD1 for D (6 bases). V lost 4 bases and J 4 bases, leaving 17 bases between the germline ends. This CDR3 region has 15 residues. The germline CDR1 and CDR2 sequences are SGHAT and FQNNGV. This CDR3 is CASSSSTGSGYEQYF. The CDR3 coding sequence is TGTGCCAGCAGCTCATCAACAGGGTCTGGGTACGAGCAGTACTTC.

This clonotype showed up just a few times. The rearrangement links TRBV20-1 to TRBJ1-2; weak D call: TRBD1 (6 bases). Trimming took off 1 base at V and 0 bases at J, with 15 bases between the two ends. Germline CDR1 and CDR2: DFQATT and SNEGSKA (reference sequence). This CDR3 contains 16 residues. CDR3 amino acids: CSARVGADSANYGYTF. The CDR3 nucleotides are TGCAGTGCTAGAGTCGGGGCGGACAGTGCTAACTATGGCTACACCTTC.

This clonotype has just a few counts. The CDR3 coding sequence is TGTGCCAGCAGTTACTCGAGGGGGACAGACAACTATGGCTACACCTTC. Translating gives CASSYSRGTDNYGYTF. The chain joins TRBV6-5 to TRBJ1-2; 7 bases are shared with TRBD1. V lost 0 bases to trimming and J lost 2 bases; unmatched junction nucleotides: 6. The CDR3 covers 16 residues. Germline V gene data show CDR1 as MNHEY and CDR2 as SVGAGI.

The chain combines TRBV20-1 with TRBJ1-5, with D unclear. The CDR3 length is 13 residues. V shed 1 base and J shed 0 bases, with 4 bases lying between them. Germline V gives CDR1 DFQATT, CDR2 SNEGSKA (reference sequence). The CDR3 region is CSARAYSNQPQHF. CDR3 nucleotide sequence: TGCAGTGCTAGAGCTTATAGCAATCAGCCCCAGCATTTT.

The chain employs TRBV10-3 and TRBJ2-3, with D unresolved. The V and J ends lost 7 bases and 6 bases respectively, with 14 bases between them. The germline CDR1 and CDR2 sequences are ENHRY and SYGVKD. The CDR3 has 13 amino acids. The CDR3 DNA reads as TGTGCCATCAAACCCAGACTGACGGATACGCAGTATTTT. It translates to CAIKPRLTDTQYF.

The chain combines TRBV11-2 with TRBJ2-3; D is ambiguous. CDR1 SGHAT and CDR2 FQNNGV come from the germline V gene. V lost 3 bases and J 8 bases, leaving 9 bases between the germline ends. CDR3 size: 12 residues. The CDR3 nucleotides are TGTGCCAGCAGCTTTCCTCTGCGTACGCAGTATTTT. Amino acids: CASSFPLRTQYF.

The CDR3 DNA reads TGCGCCAGCAGCTTGGACGAAGGGACCTTTCACTATGGCTACACCTTC. It is translated as CASSLDEGTFHYGYTF. This chain connects TRBV5-1 to TRBJ1-2; the D gene is possibly TRBD1 (5 bases). There are 16 residues in the CDR3. V lost 0 bases and J 3 bases, leaving 15 bases between the germline ends. Germline CDR1 reads SGHRS; CDR2 reads YFSETQ.

This chain joins TRBV7-2 and TRBJ2-3, with TRBD2 identical over 9 bases. V trimming: 2 bases; J trimming: 4 bases; junction bases outside the gene matches: 19. The germline V gene encodes CDR1 SGHTA and CDR2 FQGNSA. This CDR3 region has 20 residues. CDR3 protein: CASSLRRLATSGASADTQYF. CDR3 coding DNA: TGTGCCAGCAGCTTAAGGCGACTCGCGACTAGCGGAGCTAGCGCAGATACGCAGTATTTT.

The chain links TRBV5-1 to TRBJ1-4; a possible D gene is TRBD1 (5 bases). This CDR3 region has 17 residues. V was clipped by 0 bases and J by 3 bases, with 15 bases between them. The germline V gene has CDR1 SGHRS and CDR2 YFSETQ. As DNA, the CDR3 is TGCGCCAGCAGCTTGGAGAAGGCGGGGACGGCTAATGAAAAACTGTTTTTT. It encodes CASSLEKAGTANEKLFF.

This clonotype was detected many times. The chain employs TRBV29-1 and TRBJ1-2, with D maybe TRBD1 (6 bases). This CDR3 spans 17 amino acids. V was cut by 0 bases and J by 4 bases, with 21 bases left in between. Germline lookup yields CDR1 SQVTM and CDR2 ANQGSEA. For the CDR3, the DNA is TGCAGCGTTGAAGAACACCCCTCGACAGGATTAAGCTATGGCTACACCTTC. Translation gives CSVEEHPSTGLSYGYTF.

CDR3 sequence reads: CASSQLTGGSYGYTF. CDR3 bases: TGCGCCAGCAGCCAATTGACAGGGGGCAGCTATGGCTACACCTTC. The V call is TRBV4-1, the J call TRBJ1-2; 10 positions match TRBD1. V lost 2 bases and J lost 4; bases outside the gene matches: 4. The CDR3 contains 15 residues. Germline CDR1 is MGHRA and CDR2 is YSYEKL.

This clonotype was counted only a few times. CDR3 amino acids: CASSVTRDNGYTF. CDR3 sequence (DNA): TGTGCCAGCAGCGTCACCAGGGATAACGGCTACACCTTC. This rearrangement joins TRBV9 to TRBJ1-2; possible D gene TRBD1, 5 bases. Germline V gene data show CDR1 as SGDLS and CDR2 as YYNGEE. The CDR3 has 13 amino acids. The V end was cut by 2 bases, the J end by 8 bases, with 13 bases between.

The chain links TRBV4-3 to TRBJ1-6; D gene unclear. CDR3 length: 14 residues. The germline V and J ends were trimmed by 0 bases and 9 bases, with 9 bases remaining between them. CDR1 is LGHNA, CDR2 YSLEER, per germline. The CDR3 DNA reads TGCGCCAGCAGCCAAGATGGTCAGTTTTCACCCCTCCACTTT. It codes for CASSQDGQFSPLHF.

The sample holds many counts of this clonotype. The chain uses TRBV3-1 and TRBJ2-3, with no clear D. The CDR3 contains 13 residues. Germline assignment: CDR1 LGHDT and CDR2 YNNKEL (reference sequence). The V gene lost 0 bases and the J gene lost 6 bases, with 7 bases spanning the gap. This chain's CDR3 is CASSQERKDTQYF. DNA for the CDR3: TGTGCCAGCAGCCAAGAGAGGAAGGATACGCAGTATTTT.

Ten or more counts support this clonotype. The rearrangement joins TRBV12-3 or TRBV12-4 to TRBJ1-2; no clear D gene. CDR3 length: 13 amino acids. Trimming removed 3 bases at V and 2 bases at J, with 7 bases between. The CDR3 loop reads CASSFRSNYGYTF. CDR3 nucleotide sequence: TGTGCCAGCAGTTTTAGGTCAAACTATGGCTACACCTTC.

This clonotype was picked up a small number of times. CDR3 sequence reads: CKVNTEAFF. In DNA form, the CDR3 reads TGCAAAGTGAACACTGAAGCTTTCTTT. This rearrangement joins TRBV20-1 to TRBJ1-1; D uncertain. This CDR3 region has 9 residues. Germline V CDR1 and CDR2: DFQATT, SNEGSKA (reference sequence).

This chain uses TRBV29-1 with TRBJ2-5; D gene ambiguous. The better agreement between TRBJ2-1 and the DNA end casts doubt on the J call. The length of the CDR3 is 12 residues. Germline CDR1 is SQVTM and CDR2 is ANQGSEA. As DNA, the CDR3 is TGCAGCGTTTTTGTAGTCGTGGATGAGCAGTTCTTC. Amino acid sequence: CSVFVVVDEQFF.

The table lists this clonotype with a few counts. The gene calls are TRBV27 and TRBJ1-1; 8 nucleotides match TRBD1. Germline V gene lookup returns CDR1 MNHEY and CDR2 SMNVEV (reference sequence). Germline trimming cut 5 bases from V and 8 bases from J; bases unmatched to any gene: 10. The CDR3 totals 14 residues. The CDR3 loop is CASSQLRGRGEAFF. CDR3 in DNA: TGTGCCAGCAGTCAACTCAGGGGGCGGGGAGAAGCTTTCTTT.

This clonotype showed up just a few times. The chain couples TRBV19 to TRBJ1-4, with 7 bases aligning to TRBD1. The CDR3 sequence is 14 residues long. CDR1 is LNHDA, CDR2 SQIVND, per germline (reference sequence). Trimming removed 6 bases from V and 4 bases from J; junction bases left unmatched: 5. The CDR3 DNA reads as TGTGCCAGTAGGGGTGGACAGGTTAATGAAAAACTGTTTTTT. This gives the protein CASRGGQVNEKLFF.

In this sample, this clonotype turned up a few times. V is TRBV10-3 and J is TRBJ1-2, with no clear D. This CDR3 comprises 13 residues. Germline assignment: CDR1 ENHRY and CDR2 SYGVKD. V lost 6 bases to trimming and J lost 8 bases, with 16 bases between them. In DNA, the CDR3 is TGTGCCATCAGCCCGACCTCCGTCGGCGGCTACACCTTC. The encoded protein is CAISPTSVGGYTF.

This clonotype was observed a handful of times. The chain joins TRBV19 to TRBJ2-3; no clear D. CDR3 length equals 14 residues. Germline V gives CDR1 LNHDA, CDR2 SQIVND (reference sequence). With 3 bases removed from V and 2 bases from J, the gap between germline ends came to 9 bases. The CDR3 loop is CASSITHLTDTQYF. The CDR3 coding sequence is TGTGCCAGTAGTATCACTCATCTCACAGATACGCAGTATTTT.

This clonotype showed up many times. The V and J genes are TRBV12-3 or TRBV12-4 and TRBJ1-2; D not certain. The CDR3 runs 13 residues. Trimming cost V 3 bases and J 4 bases, with 9 bases left between them. The CDR3 nucleotides are TGTGCCAGCAGTTTTCGACGGTTCTATGGCTACACCTTC. This translates into CASSFRRFYGYTF.

In this sample, this clonotype turned up once. The V call is TRBV6-2 or TRBV6-3, the J call TRBJ2-4; D not resolved. Germline CDR1 is MNHEY and CDR2 is SVGEGT. V dropped 4 bases and J dropped 2 bases, with 9 bases sitting between them. This CDR3 is 14 amino acids long. CDR3 loop: CASSFAGSKNIQYF. The CDR3 DNA reads as TGTGCCAGCAGTTTTGCCGGTTCCAAAAACATTCAGTACTTC.

This chain links TRBV10-3 with TRBJ2-7, with a possible D match to TRBD2 (6 bases). Trimming took 0 bases from V and 3 from J, leaving 9 bases between them. The CDR3 length is 14 residues. CDR1 ENHRY and CDR2 SYGVKD come from the germline V gene. The CDR3 spells CAISESSGVYEQYV. CDR3 DNA: TGTGCCATCAGTGAGTCATCGGGGGTCTACGAGCAGTACGTC.